This T cell receptor (beta chain) was recovered during a study of human T cells and chemical hapten exposure. About the study: Mainly, slight library volume differences in the pool made TCR yields vary.

TCRdb ran MiXCR on the RACE reads and lists one entry per CDR3 protein. The sample lists fewer than 130,000 distinct CDR3 sequences, roughly 9.6% occurring once. The CDR3 has 16 residues. V trimming: 5 bases; J trimming: 5 bases; junction bases outside the gene matches: 12. In germline, CDR1 is SGHTA, CDR2 FQGNSA. Indicated time point: patch test 1, 2 weeks after DPC sensitization. The treatment: therapeutic diphenylcyclopropenone sensitization with weekly scalp DPC. Sample donors consisted of patients with alopecia, aged 18 to 70 years, who were suitable for DPC. In its sample, this clonotype was seen many times.

The input for sequencing was whole blood, taken in connection with sensitization to the hapten diphenylcyclopropenone (DPC). This rearrangement joins TRBV7-2 to TRBJ2-1; 7 bases align to TRBD1. The sequence derives from a woman aged 40 to 50 with alopecia areata. Some clones in this sample may be carry-over from other donors' samples. The CDR3, as DNA: TGTGCCAGCAGCCGCAGTCGGGACAGACCAAACAATGAGCAGTTCTTC. This sequence encodes CASSRSRDRPNNEQFF.